These 14 T cell receptor beta chains were all obtained from the same sample, sequenced in a study of shared clonotypes between healthy human individuals (dated by TCRdb to the early 2020s). CD8 naive samples consisted of CD45RO-negative cells that were positively selected for CCR7, yielding a CD45RA+CCR7+ population without TemRA cells. Library creation used the immunoSEQ multiplex PCR assay. Sourced from immuneACCESS, this table was stored by TCRdb with only in-frame sequences that have V and J called. A share of the clones is absent; for the studies checked, an unresolved V gene accounts for under half, and the remainder has no known explanation. The sample table shows some 2 million clones, and about 95% are seen once. 1.2% of the sample is in the top ten clones. The source material was naive CD8+ T cells sorted from blood. The meaning of the sample's cell subset or site label: CD45RA+CCR7+. These receptors were taken from a man younger than 30 in good health.

The rearrangement uses TRBV13 and TRBJ2-5; D call uncertain. The germline V gene has CDR1 PRHDT and CDR2 FYEKMQ (reference sequence). Deletions cut 5 bases from V and 5 bases from J, with 15 bases between. This CDR3 contains 14 residues. The chain's CDR3 is CASSPSGGWETQYF. The CDR3 nucleotides are TGTGCCAGCAGCCCCTCGGGTGGCTGGGAGACCCAGTACTTC.

The chain links TRBV11-2 to TRBJ1-3; D is uncertain. The germline V gene encodes CDR1 SGHAT and CDR2 FQNNGV. The CDR3 has 14 residues. Trimming cost V 3 bases and J 0 bases, with 6 bases left between them. The DNA for the CDR3 is TGTGCCAGCAGCTTGGCGAGCTCTGGAAACACCATATATTTT. Translation gives CASSLASSGNTIYF.

This clone was seen once. The sample holds other DNA sequences that translate to the same CDR3. The V call is TRBV7-9, the J call TRBJ2-7; D call uncertain. Per germline, CDR1 SEHNR and CDR2 FQNEAQ (reference sequence). The CDR3 is made up of 13 amino acids. Trimming took 5 bases from V and 3 from J, leaving 11 bases between them. The DNA of the CDR3 is TGTGCCAGCAGCCGGACGGGCAGCTACGAGCAGTACTTC. Amino acid sequence: CASSRTGSYEQYF.

A note on this clone: The same CDR3 arises from other DNA sequences in this sample as well. The chain has TRBV10-1 and TRBJ2-5, with D perhaps TRBD2 (5 bases). There are 14 residues in the CDR3. The V and J ends lost 8 bases and 1 base respectively, with 14 bases between them. Germline V gene sequence: CDR1 WNHNN, CDR2 SYGVQD (reference sequence). CDR3 bases: TGCGCCAGCTCGGAAGGCGGGTCCCAAGAGACCCAGTACTTC. Translating gives CASSEGGSQETQYF.

This clone showed up just once. For the CDR3, the DNA is TGTGCCAGTAGTCCGGGACATACAATTTCGAACACCGGGGAGCTGTTTTTT. Protein: CASSPGHTISNTGELFF. The V and J genes are TRBV19 and TRBJ2-2, with D tentatively TRBD1 (6 bases). The V end was cut by 5 bases, the J end by 0 bases, with 16 bases between. Per germline, CDR1 LNHDA and CDR2 SQIVND (reference sequence). The CDR3 extends over 17 amino acids.

The V and J genes are TRBV7-6 and TRBJ1-4, with D unclear. In germline, CDR1 is SGHVS, CDR2 FNYEAQ. CDR3 length: 16 residues. Trimming took off 4 bases at V and 5 bases at J, with 17 bases between the two ends. CDR3 loop: CASSSAYGIGNEKLFF. CDR3 DNA sequence: TGTGCCAGCAGCTCTGCTTACGGGATCGGAAATGAAAAACTGTTTTTT.

The chain links TRBV27 to TRBJ2-1; weak D call: TRBD2 (7 bases). Germline assignment: CDR1 MNHEY and CDR2 SMNVEV (reference sequence). CDR3 length: 17 amino acids. Trimming shortened V by 6 bases and J by 1 base, and 19 bases separated the two germline ends. The CDR3: CASSHRGAGRSYNEQFF. DNA of the CDR3: TGTGCCAGCAGCCATCGGGGGGCGGGGAGGTCCTACAATGAGCAGTTCTTC.

This clone was observed a single time. This chain connects TRBV7-6 to TRBJ2-7, with D maybe TRBD2 (6 bases). The V gene's germline CDR1 is SGHVS and CDR2 FNYEAQ. The CDR3 loop spans 13 amino acids. V dropped 4 bases and J dropped 4 bases, with 11 bases sitting between them. CDR3 protein: CASSYGGQYEQYF. The CDR3, as DNA: TGTGCCAGCAGCTACGGGGGTCAATACGAGCAGTACTTC.

The chain has TRBV6-5 and TRBJ2-1; D tentatively reads TRBD1 or TRBD2 (7 bases each). Germline lookup yields CDR1 MNHEY and CDR2 SVGAGI. CDR3 size: 15 residues. Trimming shortened V by 1 base and J by 8 bases, and 15 bases separated the two germline ends. The CDR3 nucleotides are TGTGCCAGCAGTTACTGGCGGGGGAGGGGGCATGAGCAGTTCTTC. Protein product: CASSYWRGRGHEQFF.

CDR3 loop: CASRWDSNQPQHF. CDR3 nucleotide sequence: TGCGCCAGCAGGTGGGATAGCAATCAGCCCCAGCATTTT. The chain carries TRBV5-1 and TRBJ1-5, with no clear D. V dropped 5 bases and J dropped 0 bases, with 6 bases sitting between them. The CDR3 extends over 13 amino acids. Per germline, CDR1 SGHRS and CDR2 YFSETQ.

This clone was counted once. V is TRBV5-4 and J is TRBJ2-1, with a weak D call TRBD2 (5 bases). The V and J ends lost 4 bases and 6 bases respectively, with 8 bases between them. This CDR3 contains 12 residues. Germline CDR1 is SGHNT and CDR2 is YYREEE (reference sequence). In DNA form, the CDR3 reads TGTGCCAGCAGCCACGGGATCAATGAGCAGTTCTTC. Amino acids: CASSHGINEQFF.

CDR3 residues: CASSSSGAYEQYF. The CDR3 region has the DNA TGTGCCAGCAGCTCCAGCGGGGCCTACGAGCAGTACTTC. The J gene is TRBJ2-7, the V gene TRBV11-2, with 7 bases lining up with TRBD2. V shed 4 bases, J shed 2 bases, and the junction held 2 bases outside the gene matches. This CDR3 comprises 13 residues. Germline V gene lookup returns CDR1 SGHAT and CDR2 FQNNGV.

V gene TRBV29-1 combines with J gene TRBJ2-1; D tentatively fits TRBD1 or TRBD2 (6 bases each). Germline lookup yields CDR1 SQVTM and CDR2 ANQGSEA. Trimming stripped 0 bases from V and 4 bases from J, with 16 bases between. There are 16 residues in the CDR3. The chain's CDR3 is CSVEDLGGRLYNEQFF. In DNA, the CDR3 is TGCAGCGTTGAAGATTTGGGGGGCAGGTTATACAATGAGCAGTTCTTC.

The chain joins TRBV27 to TRBJ2-1; TRBD2 agrees at 12 bases. The ends lost 4 bases at V and 4 bases at J; junction bases unmatched: 5. CDR1 is MNHEY, CDR2 SMNVEV, per germline (reference sequence). The CDR3 runs 16 residues. CDR3 residues: CASSWAGTSGYNEQFF. CDR3 in DNA: TGTGCCAGCAGTTGGGCTGGGACTAGCGGGTACAATGAGCAGTTCTTC.